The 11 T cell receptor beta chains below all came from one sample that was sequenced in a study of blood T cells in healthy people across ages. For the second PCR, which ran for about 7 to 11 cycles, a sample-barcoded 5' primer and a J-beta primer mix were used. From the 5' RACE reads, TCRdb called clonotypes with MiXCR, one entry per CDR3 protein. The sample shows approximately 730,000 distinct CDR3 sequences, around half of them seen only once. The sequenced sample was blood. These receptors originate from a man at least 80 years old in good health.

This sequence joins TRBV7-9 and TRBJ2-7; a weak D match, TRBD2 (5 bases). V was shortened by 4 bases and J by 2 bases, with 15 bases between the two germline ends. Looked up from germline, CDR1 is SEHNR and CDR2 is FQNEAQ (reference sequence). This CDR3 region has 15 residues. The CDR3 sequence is CASSSPRTATYEQYF. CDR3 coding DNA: TGTGCCAGCAGCTCCCCCCGGACTGCTACCTACGAGCAGTACTTC.

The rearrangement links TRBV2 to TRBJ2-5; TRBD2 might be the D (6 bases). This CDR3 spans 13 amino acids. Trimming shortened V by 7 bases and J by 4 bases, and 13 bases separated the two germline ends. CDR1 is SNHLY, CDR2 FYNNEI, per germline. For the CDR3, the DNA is TGTGCCAGCAACCCGACTAGGGGAGAGACCCAGTACTTC. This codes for CASNPTRGETQYF.

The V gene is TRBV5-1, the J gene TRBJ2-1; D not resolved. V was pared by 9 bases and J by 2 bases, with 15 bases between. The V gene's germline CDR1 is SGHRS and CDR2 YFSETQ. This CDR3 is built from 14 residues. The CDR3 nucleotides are TGCGCCACCCCCAGAGTAACCACCTACAATGAGCAGTTCTTC. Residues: CATPRVTTYNEQFF.

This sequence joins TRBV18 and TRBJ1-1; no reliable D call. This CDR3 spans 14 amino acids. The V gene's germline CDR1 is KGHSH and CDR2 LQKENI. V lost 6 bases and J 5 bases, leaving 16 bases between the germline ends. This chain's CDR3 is CASSLDPQGTEAFF. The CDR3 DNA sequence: TGTGCCAGCTCCCTGGATCCCCAAGGAACTGAAGCTTTCTTT.

CDR3 in DNA: TGTGCCAGCACCCCGACCGCAGCGGGACGAGATACGCAGTATTTT. Protein product: CASTPTAAGRDTQYF. The chain recombines TRBV7-3 with TRBJ2-3; 7 bases fit TRBD2. The trim removed 7 bases at V and 5 bases at J, leaving 12 bases unmatched. The CDR3 extends over 15 amino acids. Germline V lookup: CDR1 SGHTA, CDR2 FQGTGA.

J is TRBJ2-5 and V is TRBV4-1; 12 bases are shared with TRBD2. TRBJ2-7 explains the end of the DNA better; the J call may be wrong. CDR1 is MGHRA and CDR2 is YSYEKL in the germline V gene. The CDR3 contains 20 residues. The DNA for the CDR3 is TGCGCCAGCAGCCGAATCCCTTGCCCGACTAGCGGGAGAGGTGGCCACGAGCAGTACTTC. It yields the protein CASSRIPCPTSGRGGHEQYF.

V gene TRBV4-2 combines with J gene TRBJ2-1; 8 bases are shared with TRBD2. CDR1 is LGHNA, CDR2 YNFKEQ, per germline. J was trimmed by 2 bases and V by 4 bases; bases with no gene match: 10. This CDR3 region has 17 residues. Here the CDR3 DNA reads TGTGCCAGCAGCCCGACAGCGGGAGAGACCACCTACAATGAGCAGTTCTTC. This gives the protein CASSPTAGETTYNEQFF.

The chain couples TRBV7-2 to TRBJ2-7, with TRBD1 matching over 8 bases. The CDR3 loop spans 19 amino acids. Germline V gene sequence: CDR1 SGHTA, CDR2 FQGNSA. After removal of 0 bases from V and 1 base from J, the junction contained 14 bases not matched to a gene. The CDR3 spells CASSLAATIGTGPSYEQYF. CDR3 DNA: TGTGCCAGCAGCTTAGCGGCCACCATTGGGACAGGCCCTTCCTACGAGCAGTACTTC. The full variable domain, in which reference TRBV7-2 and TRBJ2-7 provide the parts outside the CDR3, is GAGVSQSPSNKVTEKGKDVELRCDPISGHTALYWYRQSLGQGLEFLIYFQGNSAPDKSGLPSDRFSAERTGGSVSTLTIQRTQQEDSAVYLCASSLAATIGTGPSYEQYFGPGTRLTVT.

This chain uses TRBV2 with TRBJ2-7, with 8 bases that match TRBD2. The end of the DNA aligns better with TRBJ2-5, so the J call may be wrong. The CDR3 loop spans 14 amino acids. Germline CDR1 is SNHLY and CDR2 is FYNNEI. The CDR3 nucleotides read TGTGCCAGCAGTCCGGGACTAGGATGGGAGACCCAGTACTTC. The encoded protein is CASSPGLGWETQYF.

The CDR3 DNA reads TGTGCCAGCAGCCAACCAGGGGGCCCCGACGAGCAGTACTTC. It codes for CASSQPGGPDEQYF. The V and J genes are TRBV4-2 and TRBJ2-6, with 8 bases fitting TRBD1. The DNA matches TRBJ2-7 better at its end, which makes the J call doubtful. The CDR3 contains 14 residues. CDR1 LGHNA and CDR2 YNFKEQ come from the germline V gene.

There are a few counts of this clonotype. The CDR3 loop is CASSPARPGQLNTEAFF. The CDR3 DNA reads TGTGCCAGCAGCCCAGCGCGTCCCGGACAGCTGAACACTGAAGCTTTCTTT. The chain couples TRBV12-3 or TRBV12-4 to TRBJ1-1; tentatively, D is TRBD1 (6 bases). V lost 6 bases to trimming and J lost 0 bases, with 20 bases between them. This CDR3 is 17 amino acids long.